A selection of T cell receptor beta chains follows, all from one sample in a study of OX40 agonist ivuxolimab in advanced cancers. Assay: immunoSEQ multiplex PCR; the TCRdb copy retains only in-frame clones and omits some. The table records tens of thousands of clones, 90% to 95% of them present only once. The sequencing here drew on CD4+ or CD8+ T cells sorted from blood, taken in a trial of the OX40 agonist ivuxolimab. Source of these receptors: an adult with an advanced solid tumor such as melanoma, head and neck, liver or kidney cancer. CDR3s include the opening cysteine and the closing phenylalanine or tryptophan.

j_gene,len,v_gene,CDR3aa
TRBJ2-2,15,TRBV6-6,CASRSPEGGAGELFF
TRBJ2-7,14,TRBV28,CASTETGSSYEQYF
TRBJ2-1,18,TRBV5-1,CASSLGRGGFSSYNEQFF
TRBJ2-7,12,TRBV6-6,CASSMPLGEQYF
TRBJ1-5,12,TRBV28,CASSPRPQPQHF
TRBJ1-1,13,TRBV6-4,CASKRDGRGEAFF
TRBJ2-3,13,TRBV18,CASSLRSADTQYF
TRBJ2-5,16,TRBV11-2,CASSYTGTGPGETQYF
TRBJ2-3,17,TRBV4-2,CASSQDLTSGGRDTQYF
TRBJ2-7,13,TRBV5-6,CASSLASSYEQYF
TRBJ2-2,16,TRBV5-1,CASSPGTSGVTGELFF
TRBJ2-7,15,TRBV6-6,CASSYHSGTSYEQYF
TRBJ1-5,15,TRBV10-2,CASSEQAGMGQPQHF
TRBJ2-7,18,TRBV23-1,CASSRICGAKEQGYEQYF
TRBJ1-2,12,TRBV7-6,CASSLQGGGYTF
TRBJ2-2,19,TRBV4-1,CASSQGSRGGRVRTGELFF
TRBJ2-5,14,TRBV7-2,CASSPTRVQETQYF
TRBJ1-5,15,TRBV6-1,CASSDPGGGNQPQHF
TRBJ2-2,15,TRBV6-1,CASNRDRTNTGELFF
TRBJ2-5,14,TRBV6-5,CASRNPQGWETQYF
TRBJ2-3,13,TRBV30,CAWSVTATDTQYF
TRBJ2-1,17,TRBV2,CASSPPGQLSSYNEQFF
TRBJ2-5,14,TRBV15,CATSRRGGLETQYF
TRBJ2-6,19,TRBV28,CASSLSPGGVGSGANVLTF
TRBJ2-7,13,TRBV4-3,CASSQDRGVGQYF
TRBJ2-7,10,TRBV27,CASGLGAQYF
TRBJ2-5,14,TRBV6-1,CASSATGGWETQYF
TRBJ2-1,17,TRBV15,CATRELAGWSSYNEQFF
TRBJ2-5,11,TRBV28,CASSNEETQYF
TRBJ2-1,16,TRBV5-1,CASSLDDRAPPNEQFF
TRBJ1-5,17,TRBV28,CASSTRQGASSNQPQHF